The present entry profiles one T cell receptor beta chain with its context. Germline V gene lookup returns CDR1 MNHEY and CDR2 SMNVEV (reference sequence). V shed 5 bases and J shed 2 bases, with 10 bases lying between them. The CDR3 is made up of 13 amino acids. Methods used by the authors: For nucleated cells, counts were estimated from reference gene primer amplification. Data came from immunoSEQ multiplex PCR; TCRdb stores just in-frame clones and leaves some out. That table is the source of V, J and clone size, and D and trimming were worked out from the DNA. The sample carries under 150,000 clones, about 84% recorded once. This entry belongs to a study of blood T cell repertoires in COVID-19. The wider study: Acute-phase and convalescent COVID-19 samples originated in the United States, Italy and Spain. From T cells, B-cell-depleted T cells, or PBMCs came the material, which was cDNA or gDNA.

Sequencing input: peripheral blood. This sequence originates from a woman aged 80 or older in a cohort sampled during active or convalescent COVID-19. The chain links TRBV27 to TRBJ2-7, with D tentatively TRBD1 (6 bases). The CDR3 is CASSRTVPYEQYF. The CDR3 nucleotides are TGTGCCAGCAGTAGGACAGTACCCTACGAGCAGTACTTC.